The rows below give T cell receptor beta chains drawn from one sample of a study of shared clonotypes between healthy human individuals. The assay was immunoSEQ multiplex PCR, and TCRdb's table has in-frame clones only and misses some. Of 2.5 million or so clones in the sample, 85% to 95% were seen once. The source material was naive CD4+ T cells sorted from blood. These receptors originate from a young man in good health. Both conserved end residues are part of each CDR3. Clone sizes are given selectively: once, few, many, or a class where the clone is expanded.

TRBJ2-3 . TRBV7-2 CASSGRGATDTQYF
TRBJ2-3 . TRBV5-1 CASSLGGNRGGDTQYF
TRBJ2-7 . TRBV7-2 CASSFLGRPYEQYF
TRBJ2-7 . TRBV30 CAWSVNQGTEQYF
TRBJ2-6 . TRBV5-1 CASSLPGLGANVLTF
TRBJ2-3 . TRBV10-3 CAISGGERSGTDTQYF
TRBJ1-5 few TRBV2 CASSTTMSEPQHF
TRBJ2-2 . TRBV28 CASLSTGELFF
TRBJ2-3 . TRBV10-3 CAISGASSGGTDTQYF
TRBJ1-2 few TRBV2 CASSGTTGGLGGYTF
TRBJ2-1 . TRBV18 CASSWTSGRGEQFF
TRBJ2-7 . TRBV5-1 CASSPRTGGISYEQYF
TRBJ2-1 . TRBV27 CASYSGLNEQFF
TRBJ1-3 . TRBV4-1 CASSQKKSVVHDTIYF
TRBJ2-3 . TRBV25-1 CASGLALSTDTQYF
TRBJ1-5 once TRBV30 CAWSEPGQGDSGNQPQHF
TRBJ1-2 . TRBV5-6 CASSLDVRARGYTF
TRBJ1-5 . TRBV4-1 CASSQDITGRHQPQHF
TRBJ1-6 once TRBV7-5 CARSRRVGDYNSPLHF
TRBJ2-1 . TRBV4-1 CASSPPGTGGDEQFF
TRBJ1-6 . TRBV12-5 CASALQRSPLHF
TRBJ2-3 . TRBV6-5 CASSRGRGADTQYF
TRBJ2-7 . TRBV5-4 CASSTDRVYEQYF
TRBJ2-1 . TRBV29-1 CSVPNPENSYNEQFF
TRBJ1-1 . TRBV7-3 CARHRGGGTEAFF
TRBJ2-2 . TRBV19 CASHIGRRTSGRTGELFF
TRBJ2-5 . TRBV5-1 CASSLVGRRDTETQYF
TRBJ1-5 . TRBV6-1 CASSAWTVVSNQPQHF
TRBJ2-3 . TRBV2 CASSEEVAGTDTQYF
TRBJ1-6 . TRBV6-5 CASKQGSSGVSPLHF
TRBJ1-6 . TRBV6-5 CASRRSANSPLHF
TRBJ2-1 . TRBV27 CASTRGRAGYNEQFF
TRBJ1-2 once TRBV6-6 CASGDGNYGYTF
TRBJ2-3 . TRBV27 CASRQGRALTLTDTQYF
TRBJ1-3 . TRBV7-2 CASSLEGGNTIYF
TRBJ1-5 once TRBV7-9 CASSLARGQGGKSNQPQHF
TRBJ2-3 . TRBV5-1 CASSLGGVTTDTQYF
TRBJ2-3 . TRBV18 CASSPPTRGEWDTQYF
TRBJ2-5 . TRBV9 CASSPQAGETQYF
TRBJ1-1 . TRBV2 CASTGQGELNTEAFF
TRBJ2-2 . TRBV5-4 CASSYGGRSNTGELFF
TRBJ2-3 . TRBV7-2 CASSHRDREANTQYF
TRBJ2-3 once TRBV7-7 CAGLAGGGIYSTDTQYF
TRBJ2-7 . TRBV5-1 CASSAVQRGREAHYEQYF
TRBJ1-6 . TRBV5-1 CASSGQGFSYNSPLHF